The clone carrying this T cell receptor beta chain was recorded at least ten times. This record belongs to a study of T cells in Graves' hyperthyroidism and ophthalmopathy. RNA transcripts provided the source from which TCR beta CDR3 regions were amplified. HTBI primers drove first-round RT-PCR of the TCR CDR3. TCRdb re-analysed the multiplex PCR reads in MiXCR, keeping a single row per CDR3 protein. This sample has 490,000 or so distinct CDR3 sequences, with 20% to 25% found just once. Per the germline V gene, CDR1 is MNHEY and CDR2 is SMNVEV (reference sequence). The CDR3 has 15 residues. The ends lost 4 bases at V and 10 bases at J; junction bases unmatched: 13.

The source material was blood. The chain combines TRBV27 with TRBJ2-3, with 8 bases aligning to TRBD2. This clonotype was obtained from a woman aged 70 to 79 with Graves' ophthalmopathy. The CDR3: CASSSSSGRKQAQYF. The CDR3 coding sequence is TGTGCCAGCAGTTCTAGCAGCGGGAGAAAGCAGGCGCAGTATTTT.